One T cell receptor (beta chain) is described in this entry. The time point denotes: pretreatment peripheral blood. Repertoires were generated with immunoSEQ multiplex PCR, while TCRdb's copy carries only in-frame clones and drops some. The sample yields 30,000 to 35,000 clones, approximately 87% seen once. The CDR3 has 13 residues. Germline loops: CDR1 MNHEY, CDR2 SVGAGI. V was cut by 6 bases and J by 3 bases, with 11 bases left in between. These data come from a study of PD-L1 blockade in urothelial cancer. Study at large: Specimens of blood held a median count of about 140,000 T cells.

The sequencing used PBMCs, collected around atezolizumab (anti-PD-L1) treatment. The source is a man between 60 and 75 years old with urothelial cancer. V is TRBV6-5 and J is TRBJ1-2, with D tentatively TRBD1 (5 bases). In DNA, the CDR3 is TGTGCCAGCAGAAGACGGGACTACTATGGCTACACCTTC. Amino acid sequence: CASRRRDYYGYTF.